This T cell receptor beta chain was observed in a study of cytomegalovirus exposure and HLA in healthy donors. Study results and limitations: With later analysis, a missense DCLRE1C variant became linked to TCR beta V- and J-gene trimming. Owing to their indistinguishability, certain V segments, notably TRBV6-2 and TRBV6-3, were excluded. Later analysis indicated greater clonal expansion among HLA-associated TCR beta chains than among equally common other chains.

The CDR3 length is 16 residues. Germline CDR1 is SEHNR and CDR2 is FQNEAQ (reference sequence). Trimming cost V 5 bases and J 2 bases; bases outside gene matches: 8. The PCR contained 60 Vbeta and 13 Jbeta primers. Generated by immunoSEQ multiplex PCR, the TCRdb table keeps only in-frame clones and is missing some. The sample carries about 190,000 clones, approximately 86% recorded once. Donors were ostensibly healthy at sampling, although undocumented immune exposures were probable. As for this clone: The antigen is undetermined.

The sequence derives from a boy aged 2-15 years in good health and CMV-seronegative. This sequence joins TRBV7-9 and TRBJ2-2; 7 bases line up with TRBD2. Sequencing was performed on PBMCs. CDR3 region: CASSVPTSVNTGELFF. For the CDR3, the DNA is TGTGCCAGCAGCGTCCCCACTAGCGTCAACACCGGGGAGCTGTTTTTT.